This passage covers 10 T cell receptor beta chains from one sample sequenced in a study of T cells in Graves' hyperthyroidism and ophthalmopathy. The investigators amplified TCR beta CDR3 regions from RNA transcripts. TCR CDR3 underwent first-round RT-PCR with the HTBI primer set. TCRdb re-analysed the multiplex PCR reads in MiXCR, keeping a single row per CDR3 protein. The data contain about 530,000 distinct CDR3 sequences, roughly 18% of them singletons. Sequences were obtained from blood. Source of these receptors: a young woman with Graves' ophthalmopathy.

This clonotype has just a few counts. CDR3 DNA sequence: TGTGCCAGCAGCTGGGAGCCGCTAAGCGTGCAGTACTTC. Protein sequence: CASSWEPLSVQYF. The chain has TRBV7-3 and TRBJ2-7; perhaps TRBD2 as D (5 bases). The CDR3 loop spans 13 amino acids. Trimming pared 4 bases from V and 9 bases from J, leaving 16 bases between. CDR1 and CDR2 from the germline V gene are SGHTA and FQGTGA.

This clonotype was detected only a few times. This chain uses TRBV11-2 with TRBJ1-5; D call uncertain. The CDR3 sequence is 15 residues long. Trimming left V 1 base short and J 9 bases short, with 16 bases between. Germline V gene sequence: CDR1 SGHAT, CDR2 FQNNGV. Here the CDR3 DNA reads TGTGCCAGCAGCTTAGCGCGGATGGGCGGAGGGCCCCAGCATTTT. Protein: CASSLARMGGGPQHF.

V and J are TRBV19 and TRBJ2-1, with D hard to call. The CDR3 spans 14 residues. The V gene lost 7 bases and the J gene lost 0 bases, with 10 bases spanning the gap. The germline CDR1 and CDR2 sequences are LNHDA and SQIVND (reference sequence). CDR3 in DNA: TGTGCCAGTAATCCGGCTTACTCCTACAATGAGCAGTTCTTC. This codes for CASNPAYSYNEQFF.

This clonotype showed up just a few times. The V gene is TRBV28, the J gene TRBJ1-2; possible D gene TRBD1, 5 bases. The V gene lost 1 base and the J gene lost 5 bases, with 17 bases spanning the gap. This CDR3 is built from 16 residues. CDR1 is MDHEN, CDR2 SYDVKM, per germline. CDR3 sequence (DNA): TGTGCCAGCAGTTTATCACGACAGAGAGTCTTATATGGCTACACCTTC. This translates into CASSLSRQRVLYGYTF.

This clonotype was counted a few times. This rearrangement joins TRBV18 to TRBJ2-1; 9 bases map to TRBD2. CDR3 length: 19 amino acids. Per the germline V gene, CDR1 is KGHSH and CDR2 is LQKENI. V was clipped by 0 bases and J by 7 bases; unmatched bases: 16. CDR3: CASSPPEKGPGLAKNEQFF. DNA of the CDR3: TGTGCCAGCTCACCACCGGAAAAGGGTCCCGGACTAGCGAAGAATGAGCAGTTCTTC.

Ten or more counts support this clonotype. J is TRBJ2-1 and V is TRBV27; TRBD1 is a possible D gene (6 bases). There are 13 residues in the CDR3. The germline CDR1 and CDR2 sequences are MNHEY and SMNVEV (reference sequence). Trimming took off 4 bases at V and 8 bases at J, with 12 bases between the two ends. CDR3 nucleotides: TGTGCCAGCAGTTCCTCAGGGGAGTATGAGCAGTTCTTC. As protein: CASSSSGEYEQFF.

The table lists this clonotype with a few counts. As DNA, the CDR3 is TGCAGTGCTAGGGTCCGCGACAGCAGGATACTTAACTATGGCTACACCTTC. Protein: CSARVRDSRILNYGYTF. This chain joins TRBV20-1 and TRBJ1-2, with a weak D call TRBD1 (5 bases). The V gene lost 3 bases and the J gene lost 1 base, with 21 bases spanning the gap. CDR3 length equals 17 residues. The germline CDR1 and CDR2 sequences are DFQATT and SNEGSKA (reference sequence).

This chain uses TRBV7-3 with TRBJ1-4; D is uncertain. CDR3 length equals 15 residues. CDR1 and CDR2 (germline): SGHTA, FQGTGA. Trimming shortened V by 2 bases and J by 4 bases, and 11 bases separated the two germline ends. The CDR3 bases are TGTGCCAGCAGCTTACCCGGATACCGTAATGAAAAACTGTTTTTT. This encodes CASSLPGYRNEKLFF.

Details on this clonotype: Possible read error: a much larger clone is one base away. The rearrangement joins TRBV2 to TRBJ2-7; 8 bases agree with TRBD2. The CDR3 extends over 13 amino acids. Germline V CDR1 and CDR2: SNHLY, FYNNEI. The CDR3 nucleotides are TGTGCCAGGAGTGTAGCGGGGAGCTACGAGCAGTACTTC. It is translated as CARSVAGSYEQYF.

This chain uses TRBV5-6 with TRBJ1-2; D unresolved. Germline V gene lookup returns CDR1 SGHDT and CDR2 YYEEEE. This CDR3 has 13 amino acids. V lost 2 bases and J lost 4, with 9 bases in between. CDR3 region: CASSFELSYGYTF. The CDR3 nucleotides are TGTGCCAGCAGCTTTGAGCTCTCCTATGGCTACACCTTC.